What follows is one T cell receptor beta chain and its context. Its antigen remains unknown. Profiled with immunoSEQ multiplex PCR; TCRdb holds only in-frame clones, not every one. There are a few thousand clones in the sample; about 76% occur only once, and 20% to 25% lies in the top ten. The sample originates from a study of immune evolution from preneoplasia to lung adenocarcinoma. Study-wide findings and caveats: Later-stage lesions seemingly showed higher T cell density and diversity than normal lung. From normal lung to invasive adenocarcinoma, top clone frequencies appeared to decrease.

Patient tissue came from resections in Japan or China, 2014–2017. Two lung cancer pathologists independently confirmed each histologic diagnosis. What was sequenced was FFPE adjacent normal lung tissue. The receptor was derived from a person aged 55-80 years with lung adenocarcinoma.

Written as DNA, the CDR3 is TGCAGCGTTGAAGAGGCGGCGGATCGGGAGTTCTTC. This codes for CSVEEAADREFF. The chain combines TRBV29-1 with TRBJ2-1; unclear D gene. The germline gives CDR1 SQVTM, CDR2 ANQGSEA. The CDR3 sequence is 12 residues long. Trimming removed 0 bases from V and 14 bases from J, with 14 bases in between.